These 10 T cell receptor beta chains came from one sample sequenced in a study of blood T cell repertoires in COVID-19. Method: immunoSEQ multiplex PCR; TCRdb's copy keeps in-frame clones and lacks some. The table has 150,000 to 200,000 clones, 92% seen once. Input material: peripheral blood. These receptors were obtained from a man between 25 and 39 years old with COVID-19, enrolled during active disease.

J is TRBJ1-4 and V is TRBV6-2 or TRBV6-3; D not certain. Per the germline V gene, CDR1 is MNHEY and CDR2 is SVGEGT. The CDR3 runs 13 residues. V was clipped by 2 bases and J by 8 bases, with 9 bases between them. The CDR3 region is CASSYRPGEKLFF. CDR3 nucleotide sequence: TGTGCCAGCAGTTACCGGCCGGGGGAAAAACTGTTTTTT.

In DNA form, the CDR3 reads TGTGCCAGCAGCCAAGAGCTTCGACAGGGGCCTTACGAGCAGTACTTC. Translation: CASSQELRQGPYEQYF. The chain carries TRBV3-1 (or the pseudogene TRBV3-2) and TRBJ2-7, with 8 bases that match TRBD1. Losses at the gene ends were 0 bases for V and 4 bases for J; bases not matched to a gene: 8. This CDR3 contains 16 residues. CDR1 and CDR2 (germline): LGHDT, YNNKEL (reference sequence).

The chain carries TRBV5-1 and TRBJ1-2; D possibly corresponds to TRBD1 (6 bases). The CDR3 is 15 amino acids. Germline CDR1 and CDR2: SGHRS and YFSETQ. The V end was cut by 7 bases, the J end by 3 bases, with 19 bases between. The CDR3 loop is CASRHGGAHDYGYTF. CDR3 bases: TGCGCCAGCCGACATGGGGGGGCGCACGACTATGGCTACACCTTC.

The V gene is TRBV7-9, the J gene TRBJ2-5; weak D call: TRBD1 (6 bases). In germline, CDR1 is SEHNR, CDR2 FQNEAQ (reference sequence). There are 14 residues in the CDR3. Trimming took off 6 bases at V and 5 bases at J, with 16 bases between the two ends. The CDR3 loop is CASSSPGEGETQYF. DNA for the CDR3: TGTGCCAGCAGTTCCCCAGGGGAAGGGGAGACCCAGTACTTC.

J is TRBJ2-1 and V is TRBV10-1; 8 bases map to TRBD1. V dropped 4 bases and J dropped 0; count of bases not matched to a gene: 5. Germline CDR1 and CDR2: WNHNN and SYGVQD (reference sequence). This CDR3 has 16 amino acids. Here the CDR3 reads CASSGEDRASYNEQFF. CDR3 in DNA: TGCGCCAGCAGTGGGGAGGACAGGGCCTCCTACAATGAGCAGTTCTTC.

This clone was found once. The chain employs TRBV28 and TRBJ2-7; weak D call: TRBD2 (6 bases). From germline, CDR1 is MDHEN and CDR2 SYDVKM. Trimming took 8 bases from V and 4 from J, leaving 9 bases between them. The CDR3 sequence is 11 residues long. The CDR3 loop reads CASDAGYEQYF. As DNA, the CDR3 is TGTGCCAGCGATGCGGGGTACGAGCAGTACTTC.

V and J are TRBV7-3 and TRBJ2-1; 8 bases map to TRBD2. This CDR3 contains 16 residues. The junction had 12 bases not matched to a gene; V was cut back by 1 base and J by 10 bases. Germline CDR1 and CDR2: SGHTA and FQGTGA. CDR3 coding DNA: TGTGCCAGCAGCTTAAGGGCTAGCGGGCCCCTGGGGGAGCAGTTCTTC. It yields the protein CASSLRASGPLGEQFF.

The chain's CDR3 is CAGELTGELFF. Written as DNA, the CDR3 is TGTGCCGGGGAGCTCACCGGGGAGCTGTTTTTT. V is TRBV7-7 and J is TRBJ2-2; possibly TRBD2 for D (5 bases). The length of the CDR3 is 11 residues. In germline, CDR1 is SSHAT, CDR2 FNYEAQ (reference sequence). Trimming took 11 bases from V and 4 from J, leaving 8 bases between them.

This rearrangement joins TRBV19 to TRBJ1-5, with D possibly TRBD1 on 5 matching bases. V dropped 10 bases and J dropped 6 bases, with 13 bases sitting between them. CDR3 length equals 12 residues. CDR1 is LNHDA, CDR2 SQIVND, per germline (reference sequence). Here the CDR3 DNA reads TGTGCCACCTCAGGGATGGCTCAGCCCCAGCATTTT. Protein: CATSGMAQPQHF.

The chain has TRBV18 and TRBJ1-5, with 9 positions matching TRBD1. Trimming at V came to 6 bases and at J to 7 bases, leaving 7 bases not matched to a gene. Looked up from germline, CDR1 is KGHSH and CDR2 is LQKENI. The CDR3 contains 14 residues. DNA of the CDR3: TGTGCCAGCTCTCCAGACAGGGGGGGACAGCCCCAGCATTTT. Residues: CASSPDRGGQPQHF.